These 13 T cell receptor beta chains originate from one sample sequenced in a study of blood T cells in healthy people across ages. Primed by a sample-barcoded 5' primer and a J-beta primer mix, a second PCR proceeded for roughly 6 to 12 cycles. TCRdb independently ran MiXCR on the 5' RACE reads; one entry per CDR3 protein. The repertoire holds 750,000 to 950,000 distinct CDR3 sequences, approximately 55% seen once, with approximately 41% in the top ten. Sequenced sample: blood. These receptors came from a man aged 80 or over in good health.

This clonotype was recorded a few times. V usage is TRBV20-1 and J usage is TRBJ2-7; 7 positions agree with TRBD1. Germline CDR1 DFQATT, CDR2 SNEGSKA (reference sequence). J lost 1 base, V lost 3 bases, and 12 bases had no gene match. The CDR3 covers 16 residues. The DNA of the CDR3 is TGCAGTGCTAGCGACCTAAGGGGGCAGAGTTCCTACGAGCAGTACTTC. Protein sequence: CSASDLRGQSSYEQYF.

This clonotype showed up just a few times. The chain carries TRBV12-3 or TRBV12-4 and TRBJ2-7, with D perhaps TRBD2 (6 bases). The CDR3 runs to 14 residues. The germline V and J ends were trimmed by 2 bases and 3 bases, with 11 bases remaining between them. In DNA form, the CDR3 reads TGTGCCAGCAGTTTATCCGGGAGTGTCTACGAGCAGTACTTC. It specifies CASSLSGSVYEQYF.

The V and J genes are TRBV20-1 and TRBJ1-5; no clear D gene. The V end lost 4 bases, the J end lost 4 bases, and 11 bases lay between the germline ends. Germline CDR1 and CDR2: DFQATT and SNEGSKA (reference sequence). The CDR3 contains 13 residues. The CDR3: CSAIFWANQPQHF. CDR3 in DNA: TGCAGTGCTATCTTTTGGGCGAATCAGCCCCAGCATTTT.

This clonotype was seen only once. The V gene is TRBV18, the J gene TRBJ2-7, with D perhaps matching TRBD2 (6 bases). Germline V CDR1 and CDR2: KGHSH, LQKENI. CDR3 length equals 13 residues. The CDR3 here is CTNSLAATYEQYF. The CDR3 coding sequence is TGTACCAACTCATTAGCGGCTACCTACGAGCAGTACTTC.

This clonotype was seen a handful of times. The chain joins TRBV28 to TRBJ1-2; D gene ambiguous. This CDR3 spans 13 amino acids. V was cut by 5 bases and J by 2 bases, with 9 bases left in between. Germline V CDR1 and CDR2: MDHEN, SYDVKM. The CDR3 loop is CASSLEVNYGYTF. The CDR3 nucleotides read TGTGCCAGCAGTCTCGAAGTAAACTATGGCTACACCTTC.

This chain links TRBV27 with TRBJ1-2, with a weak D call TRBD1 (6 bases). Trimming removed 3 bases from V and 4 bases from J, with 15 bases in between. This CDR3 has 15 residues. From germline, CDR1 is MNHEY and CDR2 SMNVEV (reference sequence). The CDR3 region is CASSFTQGSVYGYTF. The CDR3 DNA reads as TGTGCCAGCAGTTTCACCCAGGGGTCTGTCTATGGCTACACCTTC.

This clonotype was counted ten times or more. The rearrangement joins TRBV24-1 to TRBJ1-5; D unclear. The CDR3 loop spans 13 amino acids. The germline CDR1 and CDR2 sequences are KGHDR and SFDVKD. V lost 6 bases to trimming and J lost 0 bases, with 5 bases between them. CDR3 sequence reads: CATSQYSNQPQHF. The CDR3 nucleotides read TGTGCCACCAGTCAATATAGCAATCAGCCCCAGCATTTT.

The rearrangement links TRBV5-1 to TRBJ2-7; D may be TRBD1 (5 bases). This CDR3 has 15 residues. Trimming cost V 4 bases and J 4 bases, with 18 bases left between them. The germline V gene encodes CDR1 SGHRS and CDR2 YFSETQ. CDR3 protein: CASSPLTGASYEQYF. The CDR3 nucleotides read TGCGCCAGCAGCCCATTGACTGGGGCAAGTTACGAGCAGTACTTC.

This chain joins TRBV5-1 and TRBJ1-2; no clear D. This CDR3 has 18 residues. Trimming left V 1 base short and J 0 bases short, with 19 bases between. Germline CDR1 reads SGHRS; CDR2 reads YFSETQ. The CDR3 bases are TGCGCCAGCAGCTTGTATATGGCCTCCCGAGCCCCTAACTATGGCTACACCTTC. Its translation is CASSLYMASRAPNYGYTF.

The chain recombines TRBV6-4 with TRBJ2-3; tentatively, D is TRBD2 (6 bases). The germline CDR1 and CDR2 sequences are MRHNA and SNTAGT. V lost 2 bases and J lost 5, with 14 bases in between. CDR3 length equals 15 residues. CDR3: CASSDAAGEVDTQYF. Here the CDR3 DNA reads TGTGCCAGCAGTGACGCTGCTGGGGAGGTAGATACGCAGTATTTT.

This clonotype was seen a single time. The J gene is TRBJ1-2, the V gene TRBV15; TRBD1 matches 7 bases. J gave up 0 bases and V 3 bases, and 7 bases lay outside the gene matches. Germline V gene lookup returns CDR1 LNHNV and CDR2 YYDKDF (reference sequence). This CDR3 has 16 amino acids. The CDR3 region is CATSRPDRVANYGYTF. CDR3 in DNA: TGTGCCACCAGCAGGCCCGACAGGGTCGCTAACTATGGCTACACCTTC.

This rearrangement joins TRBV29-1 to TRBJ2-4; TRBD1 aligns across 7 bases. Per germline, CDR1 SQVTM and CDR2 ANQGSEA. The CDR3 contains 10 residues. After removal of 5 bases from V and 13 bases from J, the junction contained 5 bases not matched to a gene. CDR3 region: CSVFRDSQYF. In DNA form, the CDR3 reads TGCAGCGTTTTCCGGGACAGCCAGTACTTC. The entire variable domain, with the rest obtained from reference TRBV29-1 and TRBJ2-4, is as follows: SAVISQKPSRDICQRGTSLTIQCQVDSQVTMMFWYRQQPGQSLTLIATANQGSEATYESGFVIDKFPISRPNLTFSTLTVSNMSPEDSSIYLCSVFRDSQYFGAGTRLSVL.

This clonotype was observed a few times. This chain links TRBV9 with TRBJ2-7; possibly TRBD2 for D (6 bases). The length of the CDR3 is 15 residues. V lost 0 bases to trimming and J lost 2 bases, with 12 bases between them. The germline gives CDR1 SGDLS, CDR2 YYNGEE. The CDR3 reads CASSVAVGGTYEQYF. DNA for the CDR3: TGTGCCAGCAGCGTAGCCGTCGGCGGGACCTACGAGCAGTACTTC.